The following is a TCR beta chain sequence with its context. Antigen specificity is unknown. Sequencing of the DNA from cultured CD4+ T cells was carried out with the Oncomine TCR Beta short-read assay. MiXCR, applied by TCRdb to the PCR reads, yields one record per CDR3 protein. The data show about 14,000 distinct CDR3 sequences, with 25% to 30% seen just once and about 20% held by the top ten. Indicated treatment: approximately 11-day PBMC culture with coronavirus spike peptide pools or control peptides (ViraFEST assay). This sample was included in a study of vaccination and CD4 T cells after COVID-19. About the study: The authors gave control cultures a CEFX pool, an HIV-1 Nef pool, or no peptide. Overall study results and limits: Convalescent patients saw a median approximately 90% of their reactive clones show up only after vaccination.

Material for sequencing was cultured CD4+ T cells from blood. The sequence derives from a human donor with COVID-19.

The CDR3 sequence is CASSVGGGFPEAFF. The CDR3 region has the DNA TGCGCCAGCAGCGTGGGCGGGGGATTCCCTGAAGCTTTCTTT. This chain links TRBV5-1 with TRBJ1-1, with D tentatively TRBD1 (5 bases). Per germline, CDR1 SGHRS and CDR2 YFSETQ. With 4 bases removed from V and 6 bases from J, the gap between germline ends came to 16 bases. The CDR3 contains 14 residues.